Reported below is one T cell receptor (beta chain). The entry originates in a study of beta chain features in type 1 diabetes. The V end lost 1 base, the J end lost 5 bases, and 9 bases lay between the germline ends. This CDR3 spans 14 amino acids. CDR1 is LGHNA and CDR2 is YSLEER in the germline V gene. Expressed TCRB transcripts were sequenced after all isolated RNA was converted to cDNA. TCRdb's copy holds only in-frame clones and misses some; the assay was immunoSEQ multiplex PCR. The data contain around 430,000 clones, 25% to 35% of them singletons. This sequence originates from a man between 18 and 29 years old in good health. This chain links TRBV4-3 with TRBJ2-1; D is possibly TRBD1 (5 bases). The sample was naive CD4+ T cells from blood. The DNA of the CDR3 is TGCGCCAGCAGCCAAGCTGACAGAGACAATGAGCAGTTCTTC. Translating it yields CASSQADRDNEQFF.